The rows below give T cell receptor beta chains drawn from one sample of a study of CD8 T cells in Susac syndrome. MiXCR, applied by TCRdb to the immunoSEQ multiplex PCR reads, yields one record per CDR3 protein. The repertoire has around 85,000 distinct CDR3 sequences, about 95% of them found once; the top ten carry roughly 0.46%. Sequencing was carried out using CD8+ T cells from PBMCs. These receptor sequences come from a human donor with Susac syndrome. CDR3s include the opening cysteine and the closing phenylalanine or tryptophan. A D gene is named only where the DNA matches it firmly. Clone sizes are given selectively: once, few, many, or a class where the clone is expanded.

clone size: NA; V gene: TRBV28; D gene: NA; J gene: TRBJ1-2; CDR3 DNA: TGTGCCAGCAGTTTAAACGGCCTCTATGGCTACACCTTC; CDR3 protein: CASSLNGLYGYTF
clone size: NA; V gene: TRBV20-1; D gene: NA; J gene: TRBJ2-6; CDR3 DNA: TGCAGTGCAGAGAGTTCCTCTGGGGCCAACGTCCTGACTTTC; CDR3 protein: CSAESSSGANVLTF
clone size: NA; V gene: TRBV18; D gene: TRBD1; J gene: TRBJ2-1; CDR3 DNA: TGTGCCAGCTCACCCGAAGGGACAGCCCAGGAGCAGTTCTTC; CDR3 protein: CASSPEGTAQEQFF
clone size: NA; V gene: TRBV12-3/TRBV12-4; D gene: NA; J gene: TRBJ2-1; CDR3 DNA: TGTGCCAGCAGGACGGGTTATGAGCAGTTCTTC; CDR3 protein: CASRTGYEQFF
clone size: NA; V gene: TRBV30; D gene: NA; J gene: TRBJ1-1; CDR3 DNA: TGTTCGGGGGAAGAGGGGGTGAACACTGAAGCTTTCTTT; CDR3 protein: CSGEEGVNTEAFF
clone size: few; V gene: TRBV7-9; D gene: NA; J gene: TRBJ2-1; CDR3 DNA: TGTGCCAGCAGCTTACCGGGACTCTACAATGAGCAGTTCTTC; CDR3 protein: CASSLPGLYNEQFF
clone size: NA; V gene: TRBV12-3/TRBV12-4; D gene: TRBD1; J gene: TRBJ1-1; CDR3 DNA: TGTGCCAGCAGTCTCCCAGGGGGCACTGAAGCTTTCTTT; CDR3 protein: CASSLPGGTEAFF
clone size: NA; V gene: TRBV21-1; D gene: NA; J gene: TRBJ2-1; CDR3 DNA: TGTGCCAGATTGTCCCGATACAATGAGCAGTTCTTC; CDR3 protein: CARLSRYNEQFF
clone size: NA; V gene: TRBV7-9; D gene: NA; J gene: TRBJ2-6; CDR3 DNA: TGTGCCAGCAGCCCCCAGGTGTCTGGGGCCAACGTCCTGACTTTC; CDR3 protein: CASSPQVSGANVLTF
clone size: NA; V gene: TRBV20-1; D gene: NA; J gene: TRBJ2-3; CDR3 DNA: TGCAGTGCTAGAGATCAGGTCGCAGATACGCAGTATTTT; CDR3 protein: CSARDQVADTQYF
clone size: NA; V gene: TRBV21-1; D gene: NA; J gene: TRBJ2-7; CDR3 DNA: TGTGCCAGCAGCAAAGGTCCCTCCTACGAGCAGTACTTC; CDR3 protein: CASSKGPSYEQYF
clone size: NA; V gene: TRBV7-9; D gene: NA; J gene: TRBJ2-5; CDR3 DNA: TGTGCCAGCGGTTTGCGGGAACAAGAGACCCAGTACTTC; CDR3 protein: CASGLREQETQYF
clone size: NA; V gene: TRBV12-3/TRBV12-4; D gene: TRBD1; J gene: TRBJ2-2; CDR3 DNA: TGTGCCAGTTACCGACAGGGCAACACCGGGGAGCTGTTTTTT; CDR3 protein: CASYRQGNTGELFF
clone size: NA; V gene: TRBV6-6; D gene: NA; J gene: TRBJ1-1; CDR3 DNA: TGTGCCAGCAGTACCCTGGGGACCGCCTTGAACACTGAAGCTTTCTTT; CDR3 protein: CASSTLGTALNTEAFF
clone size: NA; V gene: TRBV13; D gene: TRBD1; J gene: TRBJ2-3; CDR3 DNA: TGTGCCAGCAGCCGGGACAGGGGGAGTAGAGATACGCAGTATTTT; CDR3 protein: CASSRDRGSRDTQYF
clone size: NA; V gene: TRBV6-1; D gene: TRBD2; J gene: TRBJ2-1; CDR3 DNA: TGTGCCAGCAGGAATAGCGGGAGTCCCTTTAATGAGCAGTTCTTC; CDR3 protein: CASRNSGSPFNEQFF
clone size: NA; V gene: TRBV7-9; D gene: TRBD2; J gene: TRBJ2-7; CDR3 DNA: TGTGCCAGCACCTCGGGAGGGGGTAATATCGAGCAGTACTTC; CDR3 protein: CASTSGGGNIEQYF
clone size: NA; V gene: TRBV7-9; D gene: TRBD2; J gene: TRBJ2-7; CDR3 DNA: TGTGCCAGCAGCTCGACTAGCGGGAGTTACGAGCAGTACTTC; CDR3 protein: CASSSTSGSYEQYF
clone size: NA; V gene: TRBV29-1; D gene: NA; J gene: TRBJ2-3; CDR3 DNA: TGCAGCGCCAGGATGGATACGCAGTATTTT; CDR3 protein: CSARMDTQYF
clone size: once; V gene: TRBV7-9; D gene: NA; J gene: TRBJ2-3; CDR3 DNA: TGTGCCAGCAGCTTAGCGGGAGATTTCGGGAATACGCAGTATTTT; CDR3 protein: CASSLAGDFGNTQYF
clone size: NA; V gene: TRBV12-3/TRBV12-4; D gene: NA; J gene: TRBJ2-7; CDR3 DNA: TGTGCCAGCACTCCGGACAGCTCCTACGAGCAGTACTTC; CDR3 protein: CASTPDSSYEQYF
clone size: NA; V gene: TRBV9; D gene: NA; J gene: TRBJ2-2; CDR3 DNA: TGTGCCAGCAGCGTAGATGATGGCCTCACCGGGGAGCTGTTTTTT; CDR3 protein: CASSVDDGLTGELFF
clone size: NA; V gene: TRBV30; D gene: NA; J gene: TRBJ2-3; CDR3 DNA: TGTGCCTGGACCCTTATTGCCGGAACAGATACGCAGTATTTT; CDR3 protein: CAWTLIAGTDTQYF
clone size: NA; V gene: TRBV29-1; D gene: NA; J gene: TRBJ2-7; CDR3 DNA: TGCAGCGTTGATTCGGGCGGCTCCTACGAGCAGTACTTC; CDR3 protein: CSVDSGGSYEQYF
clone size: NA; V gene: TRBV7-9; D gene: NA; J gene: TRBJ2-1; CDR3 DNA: TGTGCCAGCAGCTGGGACTGGACTTCGAATGAGCAGTTCTTC; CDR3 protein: CASSWDWTSNEQFF
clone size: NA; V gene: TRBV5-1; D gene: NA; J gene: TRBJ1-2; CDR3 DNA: TGCGCCAGCAGCTTCGACACTAACTATGGCTACACCTTC; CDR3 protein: CASSFDTNYGYTF
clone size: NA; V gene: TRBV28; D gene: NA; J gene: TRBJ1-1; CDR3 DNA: TGTGCCAGCAGACCAAACGGGGGGGGGACTGAAGCTTTCTTT; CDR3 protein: CASRPNGGGTEAFF
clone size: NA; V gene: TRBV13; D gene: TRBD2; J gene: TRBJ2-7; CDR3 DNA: TGTGCCAGCAGCTTAGAGTCTAGCGGGTCTGAGCAGTACTTC; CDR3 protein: CASSLESSGSEQYF
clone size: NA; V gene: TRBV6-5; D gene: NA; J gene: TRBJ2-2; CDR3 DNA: TGTGCCAGCAGTTACTCGAATTCCCGGGAGCTGTTTTTT; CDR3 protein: CASSYSNSRELFF
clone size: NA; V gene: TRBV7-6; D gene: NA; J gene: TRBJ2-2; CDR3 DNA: TGTGCCAGCAGCCCTTTGGGGAGCGGGGAGCTGTTTTTT; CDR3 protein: CASSPLGSGELFF
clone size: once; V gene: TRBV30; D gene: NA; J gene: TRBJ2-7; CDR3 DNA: TGTGCCTGGAGTGACCGAACTCCCGCAATAATCTACGAGCAGTACTTC; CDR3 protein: CAWSDRTPAIIYEQYF
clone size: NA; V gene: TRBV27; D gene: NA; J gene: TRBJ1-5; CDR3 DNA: TGTGCCAGCAGTTTATCTAGCAATCAGCCCCAGCATTTT; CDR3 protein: CASSLSSNQPQHF
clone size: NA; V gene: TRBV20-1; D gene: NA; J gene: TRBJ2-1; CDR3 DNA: TGCAGTGCTAGCCCTGGGGGGCCGAATGAGCAGTTCTTC; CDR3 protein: CSASPGGPNEQFF
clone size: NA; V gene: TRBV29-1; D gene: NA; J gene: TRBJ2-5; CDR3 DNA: TGCAGCGGGGGGATAGCGGACCAAGAGACCCAGTACTTC; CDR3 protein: CSGGIADQETQYF
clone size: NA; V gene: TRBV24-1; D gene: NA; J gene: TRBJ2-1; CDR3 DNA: TGTGCCACCAGGGACTCCTGGAATGAGCAGTTCTTC; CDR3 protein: CATRDSWNEQFF
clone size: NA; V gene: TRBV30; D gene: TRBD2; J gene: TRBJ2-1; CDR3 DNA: TGTGCCTGGAGTGTTCCGGGACTAGCGGGAGACAATGAGCAGTTCTTC; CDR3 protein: CAWSVPGLAGDNEQFF
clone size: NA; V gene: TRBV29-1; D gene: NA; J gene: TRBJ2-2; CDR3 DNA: TGCAGCGTCGAACAGACCGGGGAGCTGTTTTTT; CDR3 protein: CSVEQTGELFF
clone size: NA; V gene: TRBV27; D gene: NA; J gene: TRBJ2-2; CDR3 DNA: TGTGCCAGCAGTTTGGACTGGACGAACACCGGGGAGCTGTTTTTT; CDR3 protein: CASSLDWTNTGELFF
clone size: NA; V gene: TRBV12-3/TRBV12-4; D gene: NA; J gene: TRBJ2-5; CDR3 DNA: TGTGCCAGCACCACCCACCAAGAGACCCAGTACTTC; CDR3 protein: CASTTHQETQYF
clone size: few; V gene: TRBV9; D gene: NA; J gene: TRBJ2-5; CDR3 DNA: TGTGCCAGCAGCGTCGGAGGACAAGAGACCCAGTACTTC; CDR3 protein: CASSVGGQETQYF
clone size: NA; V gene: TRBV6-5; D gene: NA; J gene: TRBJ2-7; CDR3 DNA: TGTGCCAGCAGTGCTGGCGACGAGCAGTACTTC; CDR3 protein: CASSAGDEQYF
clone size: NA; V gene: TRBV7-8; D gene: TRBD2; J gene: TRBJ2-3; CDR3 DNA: TGTGCCAGCAGCTCTACGGACCCTCTGGCGGGAGGTGAAACAGATACGCAGTATTTT; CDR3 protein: CASSSTDPLAGGETDTQYF
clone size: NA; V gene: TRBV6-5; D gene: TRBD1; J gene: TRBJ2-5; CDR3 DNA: TGTGCCAGCAGGCTTCAGGGGGACCAAGAGACCCAGTACTTC; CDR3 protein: CASRLQGDQETQYF
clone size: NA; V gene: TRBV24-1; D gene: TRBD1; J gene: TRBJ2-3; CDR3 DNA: TGTGCCACCAGTGACCTCGACAGGGGAATAGATACGCAGTATTTT; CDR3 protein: CATSDLDRGIDTQYF
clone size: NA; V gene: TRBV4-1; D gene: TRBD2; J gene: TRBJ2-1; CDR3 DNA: TGCGCCAGCAGCCAATTCAATCGACTAGCGGGATACAATGAGCAGTTCTTC; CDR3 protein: CASSQFNRLAGYNEQFF
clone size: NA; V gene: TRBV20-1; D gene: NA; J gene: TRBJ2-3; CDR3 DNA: TGCAGTGCTAGTGGCATACGGGGGGATACGCAGTATTTT; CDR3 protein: CSASGIRGDTQYF
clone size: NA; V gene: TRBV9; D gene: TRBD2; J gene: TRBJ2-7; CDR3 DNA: TGTGCCAGCAGCGTATCGGGAGGGCCGTCCTACGAGCAGTACTTC; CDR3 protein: CASSVSGGPSYEQYF
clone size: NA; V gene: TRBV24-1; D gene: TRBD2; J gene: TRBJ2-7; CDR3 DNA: TGTGCCACTAGACTAGCGGGGTTCTACGAGCAGTACTTC; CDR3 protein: CATRLAGFYEQYF
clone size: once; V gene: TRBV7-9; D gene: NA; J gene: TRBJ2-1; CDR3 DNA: TGTGCCAGCAGCTACTCCTTGGCGGACGAGCAGTTCTTC; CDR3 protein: CASSYSLADEQFF
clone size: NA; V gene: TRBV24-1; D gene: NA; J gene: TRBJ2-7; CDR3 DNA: TGTGCCACCAGCCGGGACGGCCCCTACGAGCAGTACTTC; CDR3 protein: CATSRDGPYEQYF
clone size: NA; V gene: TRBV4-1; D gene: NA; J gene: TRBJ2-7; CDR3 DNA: TGCGCCAGCAGCCATCCCAACGGCTACGAGCAGTACTTC; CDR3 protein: CASSHPNGYEQYF
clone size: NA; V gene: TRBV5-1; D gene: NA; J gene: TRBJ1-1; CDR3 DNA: TGCGCCAGCAGCCCACTAAGGGGGGACCCTCCTGGGTCTGAAGCTTTCTTT; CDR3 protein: CASSPLRGDPPGSEAFF
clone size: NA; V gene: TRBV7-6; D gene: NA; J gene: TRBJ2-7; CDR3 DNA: TGTGCCAGCAGCCTCCCCGCGACAGCGACCTACGAGCAGTACTTC; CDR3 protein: CASSLPATATYEQYF